Listed below are T cell receptor beta chains from one sample, sequenced in a study of STAT3 mutations in large granular lymphocyte leukemia. Measured with immunoSEQ multiplex PCR; TCRdb has only the in-frame clones, and not every one. Of about 5,500 clones detected, just under 95% appear once; the ten largest clones hold 25% to 40%. Sequences were obtained from peripheral blood mononuclear cells. These receptors originate from a man aged 60 to 69 with T-cell large granular lymphocyte leukemia. Some clones in this sample may be carry-over from other donors' samples. Each CDR3 is given with its conserved first and last residue. D genes are given only for firm matches. Clone size is given for some rows only: seen once, a few or many times, or a class if the clone is expanded.

>once|TRBV7-2|TRBD1|TRBJ1-1
CASSAGQGRTEAFF
TGTGCCAGCAGCGCGGGACAGGGGAGGACTGAAGCTTTCTTT
>-|TRBV10-3|TRBD1|TRBJ2-7
CAISGSTGGSYEQYF
TGTGCCATCAGTGGTTCGACAGGGGGCTCCTACGAGCAGTACTTC
>-|TRBV28|TRBD1|TRBJ1-2
CASSSGQGAQGYTF
TGTGCCAGCAGTTCCGGACAGGGGGCGCAGGGCTACACCTTC
>once|TRBV2|-|TRBJ1-1
CASSVGETEAFF
TGTGCCAGCAGTGTCGGGGAGACTGAAGCTTTCTTT
>-|TRBV29-1|TRBD1|TRBJ2-1
CSATGGQGARNEQFF
TGCAGCGCTACGGGTGGGCAGGGGGCGCGGAATGAGCAGTTCTTC
>-|TRBV28|-|TRBJ2-7
CASRSGDPSHEQYF
TGTGCCAGCAGGTCGGGAGACCCATCGCACGAGCAGTACTTC
>-|TRBV9|-|TRBJ1-1
CASSVEGQGMTEAFF
TGTGCCAGCAGCGTAGAAGGGCAGGGTATGACTGAAGCTTTCTTT
>-|TRBV5-6|-|TRBJ1-2
CASSPGPDYGYTF
TGTGCCAGCAGCCCGGGCCCGGACTATGGCTACACCTTC
>-|TRBV6-6|TRBD1|TRBJ1-1
CASSYSLTGEGAFF
TGTGCCAGCAGTTACTCCCTCACAGGGGAGGGAGCTTTCTTT
>-|TRBV11-1|TRBD1|TRBJ1-2
CASSATGGSYGYTF
TGTGCCAGCAGCGCGACAGGGGGCAGCTATGGCTACACCTTC
>once|TRBV7-9|TRBD2|TRBJ2-7
CASSPIGSAGGLYEQYF
TGTGCCAGCAGCCCGATCGGGAGCGCGGGGGGCCTCTACGAGCAGTACTTC
>once|TRBV5-4|-|TRBJ2-3
CASSLELVGDTQYF
TGTGCCAGCAGCTTGGAACTAGTCGGGGATACGCAGTATTTT
>-|TRBV7-9|-|TRBJ1-5
CASTGRENQPQHF
TGTGCCAGCACAGGCCGTGAAAATCAGCCCCAGCATTTT
>once|TRBV6-5|-|TRBJ2-2
CASRPRRLAGELFF
TGTGCCAGCAGGCCCCGGAGACTAGCCGGGGAGCTGTTTTTT
>-|TRBV10-3|-|TRBJ1-1
CAISRTGNTEAFF
TGTGCCATCAGCAGAACCGGGAACACTGAAGCTTTCTTT
>-|TRBV30|-|TRBJ2-1
CAWTSDSYNEQFF
TGTGCCTGGACTAGCGACAGCTACAATGAGCAGTTCTTC
>-|TRBV27|TRBD2|TRBJ2-7
CASSGLAGGVPHEQYF
TGTGCCAGCAGTGGACTAGCGGGAGGGGTTCCCCACGAGCAGTACTTC
>-|TRBV5-1|TRBD2|TRBJ2-7
CASSPGLAGGYEQYF
TGCGCCAGCAGCCCAGGACTAGCGGGAGGCTACGAGCAGTACTTC
>-|TRBV27|TRBD2|TRBJ2-7
CASSLIRGRYEQYF
TGTGCCAGCAGTTTAATACGCGGGAGGTACGAGCAGTACTTC
>-|TRBV25-1|-|TRBJ2-3
CASSNPGQGPTDTQYF
TGTGCCAGCAGTAACCCCGGGCAGGGGCCTACAGATACGCAGTATTTT
>-|TRBV27|TRBD1|TRBJ2-1
CASSQVPGQGDNEQFF
TGTGCCAGCAGCCAGGTGCCGGGACAGGGGGACAATGAGCAGTTCTTC
>-|TRBV27|-|TRBJ2-7
CASSLKGADSYEQYF
TGTGCCAGCAGTTTAAAAGGGGCTGACTCCTACGAGCAGTACTTC
>-|TRBV29-1|-|TRBJ2-1
CSVVVYGLGNEQFF
TGCAGCGTTGTGGTTTACGGTTTAGGCAATGAGCAGTTCTTC
>-|TRBV5-1|-|TRBJ2-1
CASTLNPTYNEQFF
TGCGCCAGCACCCTTAATCCCACCTACAATGAGCAGTTCTTC
>once|TRBV29-1|-|TRBJ2-5
CSVEQREARETQYF
TGCAGCGTTGAACAGCGAGAGGCTAGGGAGACCCAGTACTTC
>-|TRBV27|-|TRBJ2-5
CASSLWGQETQYF
TGTGCCAGCAGTTTATGGGGTCAAGAGACCCAGTACTTC
>-|TRBV4-3|-|TRBJ2-1
CASSPRQLRDEQFF
TGCGCCAGCAGCCCCCGTCAGCTGAGGGATGAGCAGTTCTTC
>hyperexpanded|TRBV18|-|TRBJ2-3
CASSGADSSTDTQYF
TGTGCCAGCTCAGGAGCGGATTCTTCCACAGATACGCAGTATTTT
>-|TRBV19|TRBD1|TRBJ1-1
CASSLITGGSTEAFF
TGTGCCAGTAGTCTAATAACAGGGGGTTCGACTGAAGCTTTCTTT
>-|TRBV29-1|-|TRBJ2-7
CSVGQRVEGEQYF
TGCAGCGTTGGGCAAAGGGTGGAGGGGGAGCAGTACTTC
>-|TRBV27|-|TRBJ1-1
CASNPWGRGGTEAFF
TGTGCCAGCAATCCTTGGGGCAGGGGCGGGACTGAAGCTTTCTTT
>-|TRBV7-9|-|TRBJ2-3
CASSNKGTKSDTQYF
TGTGCCAGCAGTAACAAGGGTACCAAGTCCGATACGCAGTATTTT